This T cell receptor beta chain stems from a study of blood T cells in healthy people across ages. In regard to this clonotype: The antigen is not known.

The CDR3 extends over 14 amino acids. Germline V gives CDR1 SGHRS, CDR2 YFSETQ. The V and J ends lost 3 bases and 6 bases respectively, with 13 bases between them. Sample-barcoded 5' priming and a J-beta primer mix drove a second PCR of about 6 to 12 cycles. The authors tagged each cDNA molecule using a template-switch adaptor with 12 random nucleotides. TCRdb ran MiXCR on the 5' RACE reads and lists one entry per CDR3 protein. The table records roughly 1,800,000 distinct CDR3 sequences, about 49% of them present only once. There were at least 5.5 micrograms of total RNA extracted from every sample. General observations from the study: TCR beta diversity correlated strongly with naive T cell percentage. Long-lived donors carried more naive CD4+ cells and greater diversity than aged donors.

Sequencing was carried out using blood. This clonotype was obtained from a woman between 40 and 50 years old in good health. The chain joins TRBV5-1 to TRBJ2-1; D is possibly TRBD1 or TRBD2 (5 bases each). The CDR3 DNA reads as TGCGCCAGCAGCTGGGACGGATCTCTCAATGAGCAGTTCTTC. Protein sequence: CASSWDGSLNEQFF.